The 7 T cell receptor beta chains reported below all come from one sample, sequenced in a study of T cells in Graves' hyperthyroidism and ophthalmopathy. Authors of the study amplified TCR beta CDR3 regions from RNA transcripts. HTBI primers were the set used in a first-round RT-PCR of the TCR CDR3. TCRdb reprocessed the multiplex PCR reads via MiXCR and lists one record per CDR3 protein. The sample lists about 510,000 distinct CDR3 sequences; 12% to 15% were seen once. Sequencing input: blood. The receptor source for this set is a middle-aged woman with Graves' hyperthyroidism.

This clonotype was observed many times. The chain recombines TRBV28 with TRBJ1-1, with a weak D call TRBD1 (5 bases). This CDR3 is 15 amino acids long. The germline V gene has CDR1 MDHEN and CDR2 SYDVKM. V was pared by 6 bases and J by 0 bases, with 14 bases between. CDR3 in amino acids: CASRGDIGMNTEAFF. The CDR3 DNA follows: TGTGCCAGCAGGGGGGATATCGGTATGAACACTGAAGCTTTCTTT.

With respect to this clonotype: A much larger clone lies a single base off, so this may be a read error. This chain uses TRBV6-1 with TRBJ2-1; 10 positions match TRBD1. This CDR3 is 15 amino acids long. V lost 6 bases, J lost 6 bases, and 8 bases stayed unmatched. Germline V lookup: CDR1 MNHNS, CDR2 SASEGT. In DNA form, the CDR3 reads TGTGCCAGCAGGATGGACAGGGGGAATTGCAATGAGCAGTTCTTC. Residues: CASRMDRGNCNEQFF.

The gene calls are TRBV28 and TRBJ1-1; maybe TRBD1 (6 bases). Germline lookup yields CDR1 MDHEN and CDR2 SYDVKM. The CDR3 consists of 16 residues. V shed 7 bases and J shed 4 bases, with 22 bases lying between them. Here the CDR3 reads CASNHNGGLRTTEAFF. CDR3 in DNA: TGTGCCAGCAACCACAACGGGGGGCTAAGAACCACTGAAGCTTTCTTT.

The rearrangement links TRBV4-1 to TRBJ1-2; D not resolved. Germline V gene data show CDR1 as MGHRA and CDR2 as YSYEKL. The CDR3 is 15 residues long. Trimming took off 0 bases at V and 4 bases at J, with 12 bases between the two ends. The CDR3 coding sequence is TGCGCCAGCAGCCAAGAATTCGACGGGAGCTATGGCTACACCTTC. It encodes CASSQEFDGSYGYTF.

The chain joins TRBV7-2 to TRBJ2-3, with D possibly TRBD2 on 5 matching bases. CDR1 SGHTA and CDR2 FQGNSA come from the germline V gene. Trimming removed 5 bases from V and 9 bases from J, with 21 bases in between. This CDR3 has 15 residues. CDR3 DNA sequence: TGTGCCAGCAGCCCCCCAAGAGGGCCTCGGCACACGCAGTATTTT. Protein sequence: CASSPPRGPRHTQYF.

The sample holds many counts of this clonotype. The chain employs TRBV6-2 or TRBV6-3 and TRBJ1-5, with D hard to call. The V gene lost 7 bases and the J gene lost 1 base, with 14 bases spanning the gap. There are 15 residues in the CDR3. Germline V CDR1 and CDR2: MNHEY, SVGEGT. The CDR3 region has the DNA TGTGCCAGCACCTCCATTGGGTTAAGCAATCAGCCCCAGCATTTT. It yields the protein CASTSIGLSNQPQHF.

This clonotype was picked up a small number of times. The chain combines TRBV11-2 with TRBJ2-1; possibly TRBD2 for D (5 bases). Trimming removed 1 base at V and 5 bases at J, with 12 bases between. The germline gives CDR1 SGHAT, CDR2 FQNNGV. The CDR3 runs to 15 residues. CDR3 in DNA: TGTGCCAGCAGCTTAGGAGGGATCACCCACAATGAGCAGTTCTTC. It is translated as CASSLGGITHNEQFF.